The 25 T cell receptor beta chains listed next were all sequenced from one sample in a study of T cells in Graves' hyperthyroidism and ophthalmopathy. RNA transcripts gave rise to amplified TCR beta CDR3 regions. With the HTBI primer set, the TCR CDR3 went through a first round of RT-PCR. Using its own MiXCR run on the multiplex PCR reads, TCRdb lists one record per CDR3 protein. The data contain around 350,000 distinct CDR3 sequences, 17% of them singletons. The sample taken for sequencing was blood. These receptors were taken from a woman aged 30 to 39 with Graves' hyperthyroidism that later progressed to Graves' ophthalmopathy.

In this sample, this clonotype turned up many times. The V and J genes are TRBV19 and TRBJ2-5, with TRBD1 matching 7 bases. The CDR3 has 14 residues. Germline values: CDR1 LNHDA, CDR2 SQIVND (reference sequence). V trimming: 4 bases; J trimming: 3 bases; junction bases outside the gene matches: 5. The CDR3 DNA follows: TGTGCCAGTAGTAGACAGGGTCGGGAAGAGACCCAGTACTTC. It yields the protein CASSRQGREETQYF.

This clonotype was picked up many times. The genes are TRBV7-2 and TRBJ1-1; D might be TRBD1 (6 bases). The CDR3 sequence is 15 residues long. Germline loops: CDR1 SGHTA, CDR2 FQGNSA. Trimming cost V 2 bases and J 6 bases, with 16 bases left between them. CDR3 region: CASSLMPGGSAEAFF. CDR3 sequence (DNA): TGTGCCAGCAGCTTAATGCCCGGGGGCTCTGCTGAAGCTTTCTTT.

Here the CDR3 DNA reads TGTGCCTGGAGTACGGAGGCGCGGAACTCTGGAAACACCATATATTTT. Translation gives CAWSTEARNSGNTIYF. The genes are TRBV30 and TRBJ1-3, with D unclear. Germline CDR1 reads GTSNPN; CDR2 reads SVGIG (reference sequence). This CDR3 spans 16 amino acids. The ends were cut back, 2 bases at V and 0 bases at J, with 14 bases in the middle.

This clonotype was recorded many times. The rearrangement joins TRBV7-9 to TRBJ1-2; D might be TRBD1 (6 bases). The CDR3 totals 16 residues. Germline values: CDR1 SEHNR, CDR2 FQNEAQ (reference sequence). The V gene lost 4 bases and the J gene lost 0 bases, with 15 bases spanning the gap. The CDR3 region has the DNA TGTGCCAGCAGCTCCTCTGACAGGCGAACTAACTATGGCTACACCTTC. It yields the protein CASSSSDRRTNYGYTF.

About this clonotype: A much larger clone differs by one base, so this may be a read error. The chain joins TRBV3-1 to TRBJ2-7; D is uncertain. The ends were cut back, 1 base at V and 5 bases at J, with 3 bases in the middle. CDR1 LGHDT and CDR2 YNNKEL come from the germline V gene (reference sequence). CDR3 length: 11 residues. The CDR3 loop reads CASSQVNEQYF. CDR3 coding DNA: TGTGCCAGCAGCCAAGTGAACGAGCAGTACTTC.

The sample holds many counts of this clonotype. V is TRBV20-1 and J is TRBJ1-2; D is uncertain. Per germline, CDR1 DFQATT and CDR2 SNEGSKA (reference sequence). The CDR3 is 13 amino acids. Trimming removed 6 bases from V and 1 base from J, with 12 bases in between. In DNA form, the CDR3 reads TGCAGTGCCTCGACCGGAGATAACTATGGCTACACCTTC. It is translated as CSASTGDNYGYTF.

This clonotype was counted ten times or more. The chain joins TRBV5-1 to TRBJ2-7, with a weak D call TRBD2 (5 bases). CDR3 length: 15 residues. V lost 2 bases and J lost 2, with 14 bases in between. Germline CDR1 is SGHRS and CDR2 is YFSETQ. CDR3: CASSFPRSGTYEQYF. Here the CDR3 DNA reads TGCGCCAGCAGCTTTCCCCGGAGCGGAACCTACGAGCAGTACTTC. Full variable domain (outside the CDR3, taken from reference TRBV5-1 and TRBJ2-7): KAGVTQTPRYLIKTRGQQVTLSCSPISGHRSVSWYQQTPGQGLQFLFEYFSETQRNKGNFPGRFSGRQFSNSRSEMNVSTLELGDSALYLCASSFPRSGTYEQYFGPGTRLTVT.

This clonotype came up many times. The V gene is TRBV20-1, the J gene TRBJ2-1; TRBD2 matches 14 bases. The CDR3 runs to 15 residues. V shed 4 bases and J 8 bases; nucleotides not matched to a gene: 7. CDR1 is DFQATT and CDR2 is SNEGSKA in the germline V gene (reference sequence). Here the CDR3 reads CSAKGTSGSIYEQFF. The CDR3 nucleotides read TGCAGTGCTAAAGGGACTAGCGGGAGTATATATGAGCAGTTCTTC.

To note about this clonotype: Just one base apart from a much larger clone, this may be a read error. This rearrangement joins TRBV6-2 or TRBV6-3 to TRBJ1-1, with D possibly being TRBD1 (5 bases). The CDR3 sequence is 11 residues long. Trimming took 6 bases from V and 10 from J, leaving 12 bases between them. The germline V gene encodes CDR1 MNHEY and CDR2 SVGEGT. Written as DNA, the CDR3 is TGTGCCAGCAGGGGGACCGTGGGAGCTTTCTTT. Its translation: CASRGTVGAFF.

This chain connects TRBV4-1 to TRBJ2-7; 14 bases are shared with TRBD2. CDR1 and CDR2 (germline): MGHRA, YSYEKL. The CDR3 is 16 residues long. The trim removed 0 bases at V and 7 bases at J, leaving 5 bases unmatched. The CDR3 DNA sequence: TGCGCCAGCAGCCAAGAAGGGACTAGCGGGGGTTGGGAGCAGTACTTC. Its translation: CASSQEGTSGGWEQYF.

This clonotype was detected only a few times. The chain has TRBV20-1 and TRBJ1-5; possible D gene TRBD1, 5 bases. V lost 6 bases, J lost 4 bases, and 25 bases lay in between. The CDR3 length is 17 residues. In germline, CDR1 is DFQATT, CDR2 SNEGSKA (reference sequence). The CDR3 is CSALGRRERVRNQPQHF. The CDR3 DNA reads TGCAGTGCGTTGGGACGGCGTGAAAGAGTGCGTAATCAGCCCCAGCATTTT.

The table lists this clonotype with many counts. CDR3 in amino acids: CASSLGGAGLREQYF. CDR3 sequence (DNA): TGTGCCAGCAGTTTGGGGGGCGCGGGGCTCCGCGAGCAGTACTTC. The chain couples TRBV27 to TRBJ2-7; perhaps D is TRBD1 or TRBD2 (6 bases each). Per the germline V gene, CDR1 is MNHEY and CDR2 is SMNVEV (reference sequence). V lost 3 bases and J lost 6, with 18 bases in between. There are 15 residues in the CDR3.

At least ten counts were recorded for this clonotype. The chain recombines TRBV5-5 with TRBJ1-6, with TRBD1 matching 9 bases. The CDR3 has 14 amino acids. V was clipped by 3 bases and J by 10 bases; unmatched bases: 5. Germline CDR1 reads SGHKS; CDR2 reads YYEKEE (reference sequence). The CDR3 bases are TGTGCCAGCAGCTGGGGACAGGGTCAATCACCCCTCCACTTT. Its protein product is CASSWGQGQSPLHF.

This clonotype has only a few counts. The CDR3 loop is CASSVASRITDTQYF. In DNA form, the CDR3 reads TGTGCCAGCAGCGTAGCTTCAAGGATTACAGATACGCAGTATTTT. The chain recombines TRBV9 with TRBJ2-3; D gene ambiguous. Germline CDR1 reads SGDLS; CDR2 reads YYNGEE. V shed 0 bases and J shed 3 bases, with 11 bases lying between them. The CDR3 runs 15 residues.

This clonotype was recorded many times. The chain recombines TRBV2 with TRBJ2-7; no clear D gene. The CDR3 length is 11 residues. Per the germline V gene, CDR1 is SNHLY and CDR2 is FYNNEI. The V and J ends lost 6 bases and 1 base respectively, with 4 bases between them. CDR3 amino acids: CASRISYEQYF. The CDR3 DNA is TGTGCCAGCAGGATATCCTACGAGCAGTACTTC.

This clonotype was counted a few times. The chain employs TRBV30 and TRBJ2-2, with 7 bases matching TRBD1. The trim removed 4 bases at V and 4 bases at J, leaving 6 bases unmatched. Germline V gene sequence: CDR1 GTSNPN, CDR2 SVGIG (reference sequence). The CDR3 extends over 14 amino acids. As DNA, the CDR3 is TGTGCCTGGAAGGTGACAGGGCCCACCGGGGAGCTGTTTTTT. Translation: CAWKVTGPTGELFF.

This clonotype was observed a handful of times. The rearrangement uses TRBV11-2 and TRBJ2-7; 9 bases are a match to TRBD2. The germline CDR1 and CDR2 sequences are SGHAT and FQNNGV. Trimming at V came to 2 bases and at J to 0 bases, leaving 5 bases not matched to a gene. CDR3 length: 16 amino acids. CDR3 sequence: CASSLRLAGTSYEQYF. Written as DNA, the CDR3 is TGTGCCAGCAGCTTAAGGCTAGCGGGAACCTCCTACGAGCAGTACTTC.

The V gene is TRBV20-1, the J gene TRBJ2-5, with 7 bases that match TRBD1. This CDR3 has 16 amino acids. The ends lost 2 bases at V and 0 bases at J; junction bases unmatched: 9. Germline V gene sequence: CDR1 DFQATT, CDR2 SNEGSKA (reference sequence). The CDR3 protein is CSARWMTGTYQETQYF. DNA for the CDR3: TGCAGTGCTAGATGGATGACAGGGACCTACCAAGAGACCCAGTACTTC.

As regards this clonotype: A clone one base away is much larger, so this may be a read error. The gene calls are TRBV12-3 or TRBV12-4 and TRBJ2-1, with TRBD1 matching over 11 bases. This CDR3 spans 15 amino acids. With V trimmed by 5 bases and J by 8 bases, 8 bases remained unmatched. CDR3 nucleotide sequence: TGTGCCAGCAGTACCGGGACAGGGGGGGTCGATGAGCAGTTCTTC. It is translated as CASSTGTGGVDEQFF.

The V gene is TRBV30, the J gene TRBJ1-1, with 8 bases matching TRBD1. This CDR3 spans 15 amino acids. Germline CDR1 and CDR2: GTSNPN and SVGIG (reference sequence). V lost 5 bases and J lost 1; bases outside the gene matches: 9. The CDR3 DNA reads as TGTGCCTGGGCAGCAGGGGGCCGATGGAACACTGAAGCTTTCTTT. Its translation is CAWAAGGRWNTEAFF.

This clonotype was seen at least ten times. The chain uses TRBV5-1 and TRBJ2-1, with D possibly being TRBD2 (5 bases). Trimming cost V 0 bases and J 6 bases, with 7 bases left between them. Germline lookup yields CDR1 SGHRS and CDR2 YFSETQ. This CDR3 is 13 amino acids long. CDR3 residues: CASSLAEGNEQFF. The CDR3 region has the DNA TGCGCCAGCAGCTTGGCCGAGGGCAATGAGCAGTTCTTC. Looking up the rest from reference TRBV5-1 and TRBJ2-1 gives the full variable domain: KAGVTQTPRYLIKTRGQQVTLSCSPISGHRSVSWYQQTPGQGLQFLFEYFSETQRNKGNFPGRFSGRQFSNSRSEMNVSTLELGDSALYLCASSLAEGNEQFFGPGTRLTVL.

This clonotype was counted ten times or more. The rearrangement links TRBV3-1 to TRBJ2-7, with D maybe TRBD2 (5 bases). Germline values: CDR1 LGHDT, CDR2 YNNKEL (reference sequence). Trimming removed 4 bases from V and 7 bases from J, with 17 bases in between. CDR3 length: 14 residues. CDR3: CASSPMQRTGEQYF. The CDR3 DNA is TGTGCCAGCAGCCCCATGCAACGAACGGGGGAGCAGTACTTC.

This clonotype was observed many times. This chain uses TRBV6-5 with TRBJ1-5, with TRBD1 identical over 7 bases. Germline V gives CDR1 MNHEY, CDR2 SVGAGI. The CDR3 has 14 amino acids. V shed 2 bases and J 7 bases; nucleotides not matched to a gene: 5. CDR3 nucleotide sequence: TGTGCCAGCAGTTACGACAGGGTGGGACAGCCCCAGCATTTT. Amino acids: CASSYDRVGQPQHF.

V usage is TRBV19 and J usage is TRBJ2-1; tentatively, D is TRBD1 (6 bases). CDR1 LNHDA and CDR2 SQIVND come from the germline V gene (reference sequence). The CDR3 is made up of 14 amino acids. V lost 6 bases, J lost 6 bases, and 15 bases lay in between. CDR3 loop: CASRHPGAGNEQFF. DNA of the CDR3: TGTGCCAGTAGGCACCCAGGGGCGGGCAATGAGCAGTTCTTC.

This clonotype was recorded many times. CDR3 in amino acids: CASSLRGGLYEQYF. In DNA, the CDR3 is TGTGCCAGCAGTTTACGGGGGGGCTTGTACGAGCAGTACTTC. This chain links TRBV27 with TRBJ2-7; 8 nucleotides agree with TRBD2. Germline CDR1 reads MNHEY; CDR2 reads SMNVEV (reference sequence). Losses at the gene ends were 2 bases for V and 4 bases for J; bases not matched to a gene: 4. The CDR3 runs 14 residues.